This is a list of T cell receptor beta chains from one sample in a study of PD-L1 blockade in urothelial cancer. Some clones are missing from TCRdb's copy, which holds only in-frame ones; the method was immunoSEQ multiplex PCR. Seen here are 20,000 to 25,000 clones, about 90% observed once, and the top ten hold roughly a sixth. Sequenced material: PBMCs, taken around atezolizumab (anti-PD-L1) treatment. Receptor source: a woman aged 60 to 75 with urothelial cancer. CDR3s include the opening cysteine and the closing phenylalanine or tryptophan. The order of the fields is J gene, V gene, CDR3 protein.

. | TRBV4-1 | CASSHPPRGSYEQYF
TRBJ2-7 | TRBV19 | CASSPTGPNEQYF
TRBJ1-4 | TRBV28 | CASSSWGLSNEKLFF
TRBJ2-5 | TRBV27 | CASSLLGGFPEETQYF
TRBJ1-5 | TRBV15 | CATSRGTGASYSNQPQHF
TRBJ2-7 | TRBV9 | CASRGQGADEQYF
TRBJ2-7 | TRBV6-5 | CASILPGYEQYF
TRBJ2-1 | TRBV27 | CASSLAGSYNEQFF
TRBJ1-5 | TRBV6-1 | CASSGQGNNQPQHF
TRBJ2-5 | TRBV27 | CASSWDTRGTQYF
TRBJ2-1 | TRBV5-1 | CASSSLALNYNEQFF
TRBJ1-2 | TRBV5-5 | CASSFGDRGYGYTF
TRBJ2-7 | TRBV27 | CASKSSRDREYF
TRBJ2-3 | TRBV4-1 | CASSLETRIRYTDTQYF